Listed here are 32 T cell receptor beta chains from one sample, sequenced in a study of blood T cells in healthy people across ages. Sample-barcoded 5' priming and a J-beta primer mix drove a second PCR of roughly 6 to 12 cycles. TCRdb fed the 5' RACE reads into MiXCR, producing one record per CDR3 protein. The sample yields about 1.4 million distinct CDR3 sequences, approximately 59% seen once. Input material: blood. The source of these receptors is a man aged 18 to 29 in good health.

This clonotype came up a few times. The rearrangement uses TRBV6-6 and TRBJ2-5; tentatively, D is TRBD2 (5 bases). Judging by the DNA end, TRBJ2-7 fits better; the J call may be wrong. The CDR3 consists of 13 residues. Per the germline V gene, CDR1 is MNHNY and CDR2 is SVGAGI (reference sequence). The CDR3 DNA is TGTGCCAGCAGTTATGTGGGAGTCCCCGAGCAGTACTTC. The encoded protein is CASSYVGVPEQYF.

This clonotype was found once. J is TRBJ2-3 and V is TRBV29-1; 9 bases are shared with TRBD2. Per the germline V gene, CDR1 is SQVTM and CDR2 is ANQGSEA. The CDR3 consists of 15 residues. Trimming removed 0 bases from V and 1 base from J; junction bases left unmatched: 2. The CDR3 DNA reads TGCAGCGTTGAAGAGGGCGGGGGGGGCACAGATACGCAGTATTTT. This translates into CSVEEGGGGTDTQYF.

The CDR3 sequence is CASSQAFLGIYGYTF. The CDR3 DNA reads TGCGCCAGCAGCCAAGCTTTTTTGGGGATCTATGGCTACACCTTC. V is TRBV4-3 and J is TRBJ1-2, with D uncertain. The CDR3 spans 15 residues. The V gene lost 1 base and the J gene lost 4 bases, with 13 bases spanning the gap. Germline values: CDR1 LGHNA, CDR2 YSLEER.

The V call is TRBV13, the J call TRBJ2-5; 8 positions match TRBD2. V shed 5 bases, J shed 3 bases, and the junction held 11 bases outside the gene matches. Germline CDR1 and CDR2: PRHDT and FYEKMQ (reference sequence). The CDR3 totals 16 residues. CDR3 DNA sequence: TGTGCCAGCAGCCAGAGGGATAGCGGGGCCGAAGAGACCCAGTACTTC. Encoded protein: CASSQRDSGAEETQYF.

The rearrangement joins TRBV4-1 to TRBJ1-5, with 7 bases matching TRBD1. Germline trimming cut 0 bases from V and 6 bases from J; bases unmatched to any gene: 8. The germline CDR1 and CDR2 sequences are MGHRA and YSYEKL. This CDR3 region has 16 residues. As DNA, the CDR3 is TGCGCCAGCAGCCAAGATGGGGCAGGGGGTGTTCAGCCCCAGCATTTT. Translation gives CASSQDGAGGVQPQHF.

The gene calls are TRBV29-1 and TRBJ2-1; 7 bases are shared with TRBD1. The J call is uncertain, as TRBJ2-7 better fits the DNA end. The length of the CDR3 is 12 residues. The V gene's germline CDR1 is SQVTM and CDR2 ANQGSEA. The CDR3 spells CSVATGLYEQYF. The CDR3 region has the DNA TGCAGCGTTGCGACAGGGCTGTACGAGCAGTACTTC.

With respect to this clonotype: It may be a read error: a sequence one base away is much more abundant. V is TRBV29-1 and J is TRBJ2-1, with 14 nucleotides matching TRBD2. CDR1 is SQVTM and CDR2 is ANQGSEA in the germline V gene. The CDR3 runs to 14 residues. Germline trimming cut 7 bases from V and 11 bases from J; bases unmatched to any gene: 10. The CDR3 coding sequence is TGCAGCGCCCTCGGGACTAGCGGGAGTTATAAGCAGTTCTTC. Translation gives CSALGTSGSYKQFF.

The J gene is TRBJ2-1, the V gene TRBV9, with 10 bases fitting TRBD2. Germline CDR1 is SGDLS and CDR2 is YYNGEE. The CDR3 has 15 residues. V lost 0 bases, J lost 8 bases, and 5 bases stayed unmatched. Here the CDR3 DNA reads TGTGCCAGCAGCGTAGAAGGGACTAGCGTTTATGAGCAGTTCTTC. It translates to CASSVEGTSVYEQFF.

The genes are TRBV20-1 and TRBJ1-1, with TRBD1 matching over 8 bases. The CDR3 has 14 amino acids. Trimming took 1 base from V and 5 from J; bases not matched to a gene: 6. From germline, CDR1 is DFQATT and CDR2 SNEGSKA (reference sequence). The CDR3 nucleotides read TGCAGTGCTAGAGTCGGACAGGGAGGGACTGAAGCTTTCTTT. Amino acid sequence: CSARVGQGGTEAFF.

The rearrangement links TRBV6-5 to TRBJ2-2; D is unclear. Germline V CDR1 and CDR2: MNHEY, SVGAGI. The CDR3 extends over 14 amino acids. V lost 5 bases and J lost 6, with 13 bases in between. The CDR3 spells CASSANFIPGELFF. In DNA form, the CDR3 reads TGTGCCAGCAGTGCCAATTTCATCCCCGGGGAGCTGTTTTTT.

This clonotype was recorded only once. The rearrangement uses TRBV20-1 and TRBJ2-6, with D possibly TRBD1 on 6 matching bases. The CDR3 has 14 residues. V gave up 5 bases and J gave up 2 bases, with 10 bases separating them. The germline CDR1 and CDR2 sequences are DFQATT and SNEGSKA (reference sequence). This CDR3 is CSAHTGTGANVLTF. The CDR3 DNA reads TGCAGTGCTCATACAGGGACTGGGGCCAACGTCCTGACTTTC.

This chain links TRBV4-1 with TRBJ2-7; D remains unclear. V shed 1 base and J shed 5 bases, with 9 bases lying between them. Per germline, CDR1 MGHRA and CDR2 YSYEKL. The CDR3 runs to 13 residues. CDR3 nucleotide sequence: TGCGCCAGCAGCCAAGCTCCCTCGGACGAGCAGTACTTC. Translation: CASSQAPSDEQYF.

The chain recombines TRBV29-1 with TRBJ1-2; D call uncertain. Trimming left V 0 bases short and J 0 bases short, with 8 bases between. This CDR3 spans 14 amino acids. CDR1 and CDR2 from the germline V gene are SQVTM and ANQGSEA. The CDR3 coding sequence is TGCAGCGTTGAAGATATAACGTCTAACTATGGCTACACCTTC. Translation: CSVEDITSNYGYTF.

As concerns this clonotype: A read error may produce the germline difference seen at one junction end. The chain has TRBV7-8 and TRBJ1-2; possible D gene TRBD1, 6 bases. CDR3 length equals 15 residues. The germline V gene has CDR1 SGHVS and CDR2 FQNEAQ. The CDR3 DNA reads TGTGCCAGCACCTTAGGGGGGGCAGGGTTCTATGGCTACACCTTC. Protein: CASTLGGAGFYGYTF.

This clonotype was detected only a few times. For the CDR3, the DNA is TGCAGTGCTATGTCAGGGGGAAGCTATGGCTACACCTTC. Translated: CSAMSGGSYGYTF. This rearrangement joins TRBV20-1 to TRBJ1-2; 7 bases are a match to TRBD1. CDR3 size: 13 residues. Unmatched junction bases numbered 6, after V lost 4 bases and J lost 4 bases. Germline V gene data show CDR1 as DFQATT and CDR2 as SNEGSKA (reference sequence).

The table lists this clonotype with a few counts. In nucleotides, the CDR3 is TGTGCCATCAACCCCGGACTTCGGGCCTACGAGCAGTACTTC. Translating gives CAINPGLRAYEQYF. V usage is TRBV10-3 and J usage is TRBJ2-7; D is possibly TRBD2 (5 bases). Germline CDR1 and CDR2: ENHRY and SYGVKD. The CDR3 loop spans 14 amino acids. V gave up 7 bases and J gave up 2 bases, with 15 bases separating them.

The V call is TRBV27, the J call TRBJ2-7; 7 nucleotides align to TRBD1. J gave up 3 bases and V 4 bases, and 9 bases lay outside the gene matches. The CDR3 spans 15 residues. Germline CDR1 and CDR2: MNHEY and SMNVEV (reference sequence). The CDR3 loop is CASSSGPAGGYEQYF. The CDR3 DNA sequence: TGTGCCAGCAGTTCGGGGCCAGCAGGGGGCTACGAGCAGTACTTC.

The J gene is TRBJ2-1, the V gene TRBV29-1, with TRBD2 identical over 11 bases. CDR1 and CDR2 (germline): SQVTM, ANQGSEA. With V trimmed by 7 bases and J by 0 bases, 11 bases remained unmatched. This CDR3 is built from 17 residues. The CDR3, as DNA: TGCAGCGCAACCGGGACTAGCGGTTTGAGCTCCTACAATGAGCAGTTCTTC. This translates into CSATGTSGLSSYNEQFF.

The chain couples TRBV4-3 to TRBJ1-2; TRBD1 is a possible D gene (6 bases). This CDR3 spans 14 amino acids. Trimming took off 4 bases at V and 6 bases at J, with 15 bases between the two ends. Germline V CDR1 and CDR2: LGHNA, YSLEER. CDR3 region: CASSPLSGADGYTF. The CDR3 DNA sequence: TGCGCCAGCAGCCCCTTGTCGGGGGCCGATGGCTACACCTTC.

This clonotype was picked up a small number of times. This chain uses TRBV20-1 with TRBJ2-7, with TRBD1 identical over 9 bases. The germline CDR1 and CDR2 sequences are DFQATT and SNEGSKA (reference sequence). The length of the CDR3 is 14 residues. In DNA form, the CDR3 reads TGCGGGGGGTTTCCGCGGGACAGGGCCTACGAGCAGTACTTC. It encodes CGGFPRDRAYEQYF.

The chain recombines TRBV6-5 with TRBJ2-5, with 11 positions matching TRBD1. The CDR3 totals 15 residues. Germline CDR1 and CDR2: MNHEY and SVGAGI. After removal of 2 bases from V and 11 bases from J, the junction contained 10 bases not matched to a gene. The CDR3 region is CASSYRDRGTGEQYF. In DNA form, the CDR3 reads TGTGCCAGCAGTTACAGGGACAGGGGGACAGGGGAGCAGTACTTC.

V and J are TRBV4-1 and TRBJ2-7; 9 positions match TRBD2. V lost 2 bases, J lost 2 bases, and 10 bases stayed unmatched. Germline V gene lookup returns CDR1 MGHRA and CDR2 YSYEKL. The CDR3 loop spans 17 amino acids. Here the CDR3 reads CASSQFYPAGGTYEQYF. Here the CDR3 DNA reads TGCGCCAGCAGCCAATTCTACCCAGCGGGAGGCACCTACGAGCAGTACTTC.

This clonotype was seen more than once but under ten times. The chain couples TRBV6-5 to TRBJ2-1; D possibly corresponds to TRBD1 (5 bases). The CDR3 contains 15 residues. Trimming took 9 bases from V and 3 from J, leaving 18 bases between them. Germline lookup yields CDR1 MNHEY and CDR2 SVGAGI. CDR3 sequence reads: CASFGANSNYNEQFF. The CDR3 DNA is TGTGCCAGTTTTGGGGCCAACTCGAACTACAATGAGCAGTTCTTC.

The V and J genes are TRBV7-9 and TRBJ1-1, with a tentative D call TRBD1 (5 bases). The CDR3 has 16 amino acids. Trimming removed 5 bases at V and 3 bases at J, with 19 bases between. CDR1 and CDR2 (germline): SEHNR, FQNEAQ (reference sequence). The CDR3 coding sequence is TGTGCCAGCAGCCCTAGTAAGGGGACGAGTGACACTGAAGCTTTCTTT. Translated: CASSPSKGTSDTEAFF.

The chain joins TRBV12-3 or TRBV12-4 to TRBJ2-7; 9 bases are a match to TRBD1. The CDR3 covers 13 residues. V gave up 10 bases and J gave up 7 bases; unmatched junction bases: 11. CDR3 amino acids: CATGGQGLEEQYF. The DNA of the CDR3 is TGTGCCACCGGTGGACAGGGGCTGGAAGAGCAGTACTTC.

This clonotype turned up a few times. This sequence joins TRBV6-5 and TRBJ2-3; 10 bases line up with TRBD2. This CDR3 is built from 15 residues. Germline V gene sequence: CDR1 MNHEY, CDR2 SVGAGI. Trimming removed 4 bases from V and 3 bases from J; junction bases left unmatched: 4. In nucleotides, the CDR3 is TGTGCCAGCAGTTGGGGGACTAGCGCGACAGATACGCAGTATTTT. It encodes CASSWGTSATDTQYF.

The chain carries TRBV15 and TRBJ2-7; 11 nucleotides align to TRBD1. The V segment lost 5 bases and the J segment 3 bases; nucleotides outside the gene matches: 6. Germline CDR1 LNHNV, CDR2 YYDKDF (reference sequence). This CDR3 region has 15 residues. The CDR3 coding sequence is TGTGCCACCAGCGGCGGGACAGGGGGTATCTACGAGCAGTACTTC. Residues: CATSGGTGGIYEQYF.

The chain carries TRBV7-9 and TRBJ2-3; possibly TRBD2 for D (6 bases). Germline V gives CDR1 SEHNR, CDR2 FQNEAQ (reference sequence). This CDR3 spans 16 amino acids. V lost 4 bases and J lost 3, with 17 bases in between. DNA for the CDR3: TGTGCCAGCAGCTCCCGAGTGCCGGGGGAAACAGATACGCAGTATTTT. Its protein product is CASSSRVPGETDTQYF.

The genes are TRBV29-1 and TRBJ2-1, with 7 bases matching TRBD1. V was pared by 8 bases and J by 14 bases, with 15 bases of the junction left unmatched. Germline-derived CDR1 and CDR2 are SQVTM and ANQGSEA. There are 12 residues in the CDR3. The CDR3 sequence is CSPSTGPRLEFF. The CDR3 coding sequence is TGCAGCCCATCGACAGGGCCTAGGCTCGAGTTCTTC.

The rearrangement joins TRBV2 to TRBJ2-5, with D perhaps matching TRBD1 (5 bases). The end of the DNA fits TRBJ2-7 better, so the J call may be wrong. This CDR3 has 15 residues. The germline CDR1 and CDR2 sequences are SNHLY and FYNNEI. The CDR3 here is CASSEIGGRAYEQYF. DNA for the CDR3: TGTGCCAGCAGTGAAATTGGTGGCAGGGCCTACGAGCAGTACTTC.

The V call is TRBV7-2, the J call TRBJ1-2, with D unclear. The CDR3 extends over 14 amino acids. V shed 2 bases and J shed 8 bases, with 15 bases lying between them. Germline CDR1 is SGHTA and CDR2 is FQGNSA. The CDR3 here is CASSLSPSRRGYTF. CDR3 coding DNA: TGTGCCAGCAGCTTATCCCCTTCGAGGAGGGGCTACACCTTC.

This clonotype has ten or more counts. The rearrangement links TRBV28 to TRBJ1-5; the D gene is possibly TRBD1 (5 bases). V shed 6 bases and J shed 0 bases, with 12 bases lying between them. Per the germline V gene, CDR1 is MDHEN and CDR2 is SYDVKM. There are 15 residues in the CDR3. CDR3 in amino acids: CASRRPGFSNQPQHF. In DNA, the CDR3 is TGTGCCAGCAGACGCCCAGGGTTTAGCAATCAGCCCCAGCATTTT.